These 24 T cell receptor beta chains were all obtained from the same sample, sequenced in a study of shared clonotypes between healthy human individuals. Libraries were prepared by immunoSEQ multiplex PCR; TCRdb keeps only in-frame clonotypes and omits some of them. The sample records about 1.4 million clones, roughly 96% being singletons. The specimen sequenced was naive CD4+ T cells sorted from blood. Stated subset: CD45RA+ positively selected. The receptors were gathered from a man aged 25 to 40 in good health.

This rearrangement joins TRBV6-5 to TRBJ1-4; TRBD1 matches 8 bases. The ends lost 2 bases at V and 4 bases at J; junction bases unmatched: 6. Germline CDR1 and CDR2: MNHEY and SVGAGI. The CDR3 has 16 residues. CDR3 sequence (DNA): TGTGCCAGCAGTTACGGACAGGGAGTAGTTAATGAAAAACTGTTTTTT. This gives the protein CASSYGQGVVNEKLFF.

As regards this clone: The sample carries other DNA sequences with the same CDR3. J is TRBJ2-6 and V is TRBV19; the D gene could be TRBD1 or TRBD2 (5 bases each). CDR3 length: 15 amino acids. V gave up 3 bases and J gave up 4 bases, with 10 bases separating them. Looked up from germline, CDR1 is LNHDA and CDR2 is SQIVND (reference sequence). The CDR3 sequence: CASSITGAGANVLTF. CDR3 bases: TGTGCCAGTAGTATTACCGGGGCCGGGGCCAACGTCCTGACTTTC.

The sample holds one count of this clone. V is TRBV7-9 and J is TRBJ2-7; 13 positions agree with TRBD2. This CDR3 is built from 19 residues. V dropped 4 bases and J dropped 1; count of bases not matched to a gene: 13. Germline values: CDR1 SEHNR, CDR2 FQNEAQ (reference sequence). CDR3 sequence: CASSSGTSGIEGLSYEQYF. As DNA, the CDR3 is TGTGCCAGCAGCTCAGGGACTAGCGGGATAGAGGGGTTGTCCTACGAGCAGTACTTC.

The chain employs TRBV9 and TRBJ2-5; D is perhaps TRBD2 (6 bases). V lost 4 bases and J lost 1, with 20 bases in between. The CDR3 length is 17 residues. The germline gives CDR1 SGDLS, CDR2 YYNGEE. CDR3: CASSPWRSSGIQETQYF. CDR3 sequence (DNA): TGTGCCAGCAGCCCCTGGAGGAGTAGCGGCATCCAAGAGACCCAGTACTTC.

This chain uses TRBV18 with TRBJ2-3, with 8 bases fitting TRBD2. This CDR3 spans 15 amino acids. The V and J ends lost 2 bases and 5 bases, in that order; junction bases with no gene match: 6. The V gene's germline CDR1 is KGHSH and CDR2 LQKENI. CDR3 in DNA: TGTGCCAGCTCACCAACAGCGGGAGCGAAAGATACGCAGTATTTT. Its protein product is CASSPTAGAKDTQYF.

The chain employs TRBV6-1 and TRBJ1-1; 8 nucleotides line up with TRBD1. This CDR3 region has 14 residues. CDR1 and CDR2 (germline): MNHNS, SASEGT. V gave up 7 bases and J gave up 5 bases; unmatched junction bases: 9. Written as DNA, the CDR3 is TGTGCCAGCACCGATACAGGGGGTTGGACTGAAGCTTTCTTT. Its protein is CASTDTGGWTEAFF.

This clone was detected once. The V call is TRBV28, the J call TRBJ2-7, with D maybe TRBD2 (7 bases). Per germline, CDR1 MDHEN and CDR2 SYDVKM. The V end lost 5 bases, the J end lost 3 bases, and 14 bases lay between the germline ends. The CDR3 sequence is 14 residues long. The CDR3 DNA is TGTGCCAGCAGTATGGGAGGGGGATACTACGAGCAGTACTTC. Translation gives CASSMGGGYYEQYF.

V and J are TRBV19 and TRBJ1-1; TRBD1 is a possible D gene (5 bases). V lost 1 base and J lost 0, with 9 bases in between. The germline V gene encodes CDR1 LNHDA and CDR2 SQIVND (reference sequence). This CDR3 spans 15 amino acids. The CDR3 protein is CASSIAARVNTEAFF. The CDR3 DNA sequence: TGTGCCAGTAGTATAGCTGCCAGGGTGAACACTGAAGCTTTCTTT. The full variable domain, its missing parts supplied by reference TRBV19 and TRBJ1-1, is DGGITQSPKYLFRKEGQNVTLSCEQNLNHDAMYWYRQDPGQGLRLIYYSQIVNDFQKGDIAEGYSVSREKKESFPLTVTSAQKNPTAFYLCASSIAARVNTEAFFGQGTRLTVV.

The rearrangement joins TRBV5-6 to TRBJ2-1; perhaps TRBD2 as D (5 bases). The CDR3 covers 15 residues. Trimming removed 4 bases from V and 7 bases from J, with 18 bases in between. CDR1 SGHDT and CDR2 YYEEEE come from the germline V gene. The CDR3 loop reads CASSIWRAFWNEQFF. The CDR3 DNA sequence: TGTGCCAGCAGCATATGGCGGGCGTTTTGGAATGAGCAGTTCTTC.

In its sample, this clone was seen once. The junction does not match germline at one end; this may be a read error. The gene calls are TRBV7-7 and TRBJ2-1, with D uncertain. Germline CDR1 reads SSHAT; CDR2 reads FNYEAQ (reference sequence). This CDR3 contains 18 residues. The CDR3 coding sequence is TGTGCTAGCAGCTTTCTAAGTACCGGGCTAAGCTCCTACAATGAGCAGTTCTTC. Translation gives CASSFLSTGLSSYNEQFF.

This chain joins TRBV5-4 and TRBJ2-2; D is perhaps TRBD2 (5 bases). Between the trimmed V and J ends, which lost 4 bases and 0 bases, there was a span of 10 bases. The CDR3 is made up of 15 amino acids. Germline loops: CDR1 SGHNT, CDR2 YYREEE (reference sequence). CDR3 in amino acids: CASSPQTTNTGELFF. The DNA for the CDR3 is TGTGCCAGCAGCCCGCAGACTACGAACACCGGGGAGCTGTTTTTT.

The V gene is TRBV6-1, the J gene TRBJ2-7; 12 nucleotides match TRBD2. CDR1 is MNHNS and CDR2 is SASEGT in the germline V gene. The V and J ends lost 8 bases and 0 bases, in that order; junction bases with no gene match: 5. This CDR3 has 15 amino acids. CDR3 in amino acids: CASVGLAGSSYEQYF. In nucleotides, the CDR3 is TGTGCCAGCGTAGGACTAGCGGGGAGCTCCTACGAGCAGTACTTC.

The chain recombines TRBV18 with TRBJ2-7; D might be TRBD1 (5 bases). Trimming pared 3 bases from V and 3 bases from J, leaving 15 bases between. The germline gives CDR1 KGHSH, CDR2 LQKENI. The length of the CDR3 is 15 residues. Here the CDR3 reads CASSPTGRDNYEQYF. The DNA of the CDR3 is TGTGCCAGCTCACCCACCGGCAGGGATAACTACGAGCAGTACTTC. The complete variable domain, with remaining parts taken from reference TRBV18 and TRBJ2-7, reads NAGVMQNPRHLVRRRGQEARLRCSPMKGHSHVYWYRQLPEEGLKFMVYLQKENIIDESGMPKERFSAEFPKEGPSILRIQQVVRGDSAAYFCASSPTGRDNYEQYFGPGTRLTVT.

The V gene is TRBV27, the J gene TRBJ1-3; D is undetermined. This CDR3 is built from 16 residues. The V gene lost 1 base and the J gene lost 7 bases, with 17 bases spanning the gap. Germline V gene sequence: CDR1 MNHEY, CDR2 SMNVEV (reference sequence). CDR3 amino acids: CASSLYARPPPNTIYF. The CDR3 DNA sequence: TGTGCCAGCAGTTTATACGCCAGGCCACCGCCTAACACCATATATTTT.

The chain links TRBV7-6 to TRBJ2-2; 7 bases line up with TRBD1. CDR1 is SGHVS and CDR2 is FNYEAQ in the germline V gene. V lost 1 base to trimming and J lost 5 bases; unmatched junction nucleotides: 13. CDR3 size: 18 residues. This chain's CDR3 is CASSLVRRGYTNTGELFF. The CDR3 DNA sequence: TGTGCCAGCAGCTTAGTTCGCAGGGGGTATACTAATACCGGGGAGCTGTTTTTT.

This clone has a single count. The genes are TRBV29-1 and TRBJ2-3; D perhaps matches TRBD2 (6 bases). This CDR3 has 15 residues. Trimming took 7 bases from V and 1 from J, leaving 18 bases between them. The germline gives CDR1 SQVTM, CDR2 ANQGSEA. In DNA form, the CDR3 reads TGCAGCGCCCCTCTGGCTAGCGCTCGCACAGATACGCAGTATTTT. Its translation: CSAPLASARTDTQYF.

This sequence joins TRBV4-3 and TRBJ2-1; no reliable D call. The CDR3 has 17 residues. The V end lost 0 bases, the J end lost 0 bases, and 12 bases lay between the germline ends. Germline-derived CDR1 and CDR2 are LGHNA and YSLEER. Here the CDR3 DNA reads TGCGCCAGCAGCCAAGAACGGCAGGCCAGCTCCTACAATGAGCAGTTCTTC. Amino acid sequence: CASSQERQASSYNEQFF.

This chain links TRBV5-1 with TRBJ1-2, with D maybe TRBD1 (6 bases). The CDR3 runs 14 residues. Trimming shortened V by 2 bases and J by 5 bases, and 13 bases separated the two germline ends. In germline, CDR1 is SGHRS, CDR2 YFSETQ. CDR3 amino acids: CASSLGPGAYGYTF. In DNA form, the CDR3 reads TGCGCCAGCAGCTTAGGCCCGGGGGCATATGGCTACACCTTC.

This sequence joins TRBV19 and TRBJ1-1, with D hard to call. Germline CDR1 LNHDA, CDR2 SQIVND (reference sequence). V gave up 2 bases and J gave up 8 bases, with 12 bases separating them. This CDR3 comprises 13 residues. CDR3 DNA sequence: TGTGCCAGTAGTATACGGACCGCCCGGGAAGCTTTCTTT. Its translation: CASSIRTAREAFF.

The chain carries TRBV9 and TRBJ1-2, with a tentative D call TRBD1 (6 bases). The CDR3 loop spans 14 amino acids. Trimming pared 4 bases from V and 0 bases from J, leaving 10 bases between. The germline V gene encodes CDR1 SGDLS and CDR2 YYNGEE. The CDR3 bases are TGTGCCAGCAGCCCCGGGGGGCCTAACTATGGCTACACCTTC. Amino acid sequence: CASSPGGPNYGYTF.

The V and J genes are TRBV4-2 and TRBJ2-7; D unclear. This CDR3 spans 13 amino acids. CDR1 and CDR2 (germline): LGHNA, YNFKEQ. Trimming left V 4 bases short and J 3 bases short, with 10 bases between. CDR3 in DNA: TGTGCCAGCAGCCTGGACGCCCGCTACGAGCAGTACTTC. As protein: CASSLDARYEQYF.

The chain has TRBV11-2 and TRBJ2-7; weak D call: TRBD2 (6 bases). This CDR3 has 19 residues. Germline CDR1 and CDR2: SGHAT and FQNNGV. The germline V and J ends were trimmed by 1 base and 0 bases, with 22 bases remaining between them. The CDR3 here is CASSLGLTEGIGRSYEQYF. The CDR3 nucleotides read TGTGCCAGCAGCTTAGGGTTGACGGAGGGGATAGGACGCTCCTACGAGCAGTACTTC.

The J gene is TRBJ2-7, the V gene TRBV9, with 9 nucleotides matching TRBD2. The junction had 6 bases not matched to a gene; V was cut back by 3 bases and J by 2 bases. The CDR3 is 15 residues long. Germline V lookup: CDR1 SGDLS, CDR2 YYNGEE. The CDR3 bases are TGTGCCAGCAGCGGGGGAGTAGCGGGGGCCTACGAGCAGTACTTC. It translates to CASSGGVAGAYEQYF.

The count of this clone is one. The sample carries other DNA sequences with the same CDR3. The chain recombines TRBV5-1 with TRBJ2-5; the match to TRBD2 covers 10 bases. Germline V gene sequence: CDR1 SGHRS, CDR2 YFSETQ. The CDR3 is 14 amino acids. The ends lost 4 bases at V and 5 bases at J; junction bases unmatched: 5. CDR3 residues: CASSLAGVGETQYF. In nucleotides, the CDR3 is TGCGCCAGCAGCCTAGCGGGAGTAGGGGAGACCCAGTACTTC.